These 27 T cell receptor beta chains were all obtained from the same sample, sequenced in a study of PD-L1 blockade in urothelial cancer. Profiling relied on immunoSEQ multiplex PCR, and the TCRdb table lists in-frame clones only, not all of them. In the table there are 38,000 or so clones, approximately 84% of which are singletons. The sample's time point: peripheral blood 6 weeks after treatment start. The sequencing here drew on PBMCs, taken around atezolizumab (anti-PD-L1) treatment. Receptors originate from a man between 65 and 85 years old with urothelial cancer.

The chain uses TRBV19 and TRBJ1-5; tentatively, D is TRBD1 (5 bases). CDR3 length equals 16 residues. Trimming left V 3 bases short and J 0 bases short, with 12 bases between. Germline CDR1 and CDR2: LNHDA and SQIVND (reference sequence). The CDR3 nucleotides read TGTGCCAGTAGTATGGAGCGACAGTTTAGCAATCAGCCCCAGCATTTT. It translates to CASSMERQFSNQPQHF.

This clone was found once. The rearrangement joins TRBV6-5 to TRBJ2-1; 7 nucleotides agree with TRBD1. The CDR3 is made up of 15 amino acids. Trimming cost V 6 bases and J 5 bases; bases outside gene matches: 10. Germline CDR1 is MNHEY and CDR2 is SVGAGI. CDR3 amino acids: CASRKGGGSNNEQFF. CDR3 in DNA: TGTGCCAGCAGAAAAGGGGGCGGCAGCAACAATGAGCAGTTCTTC.

The J gene is TRBJ1-3, the V gene TRBV28, with D possibly being TRBD1 (6 bases). This CDR3 is 18 amino acids long. V was pared by 6 bases and J by 0 bases, with 21 bases between. Germline values: CDR1 MDHEN, CDR2 SYDVKM. The CDR3 reads CASSPGPGHKSSGNTIYF. CDR3 DNA: TGTGCCAGCAGCCCCGGCCCGGGACACAAAAGCTCTGGAAACACCATATATTTT.

The chain combines TRBV29-1 with TRBJ2-1; maybe TRBD2 (6 bases). The CDR3 extends over 13 amino acids. Trimming removed 4 bases at V and 4 bases at J, with 11 bases between. Germline V gives CDR1 SQVTM, CDR2 ANQGSEA. The CDR3 DNA follows: TGCAGCGTTGCCGGGAGAGCATACAATGAGCAGTTCTTC. This encodes CSVAGRAYNEQFF.

Note on this clone: Relative to the germline gene, one junction end is altered; a read error may explain this. This sample includes further DNA sequences coding for the same CDR3. The chain uses TRBV5-4 and TRBJ1-2, with D perhaps TRBD1 (5 bases). This CDR3 contains 12 residues. Germline V CDR1 and CDR2: SGHNT, YYREEE (reference sequence). CDR3 DNA sequence: TGTGCCAGCAGCTTGGGGCCTAGGGGCTACACTTTC. Protein product: CASSLGPRGYTF. The full variable domain, in which reference TRBV5-4 and TRBJ1-2 provide the parts outside the CDR3, is ETGVTQSPTHLIKTRGQQVTLRCSSQSGHNTVSWYQQALGQGPQFIFQYYREEENGRGNFPPRFSGLQFPNYSSELNVNALELDDSALYLCASSLGPRGYTFGSGTRLTVV.

A few counts support this clone. The chain uses TRBV6-5 and TRBJ1-2; D possibly corresponds to TRBD1 (6 bases). V lost 2 bases and J 7 bases, leaving 14 bases between the germline ends. The CDR3 length is 14 residues. CDR1 is MNHEY, CDR2 SVGAGI, per germline. CDR3 nucleotides: TGTGCCAGCAGTTACGTTGGGGGCGCGGGTGGCTACACCTTC. It specifies CASSYVGGAGGYTF.

The chain couples TRBV2 to TRBJ2-3; D is undetermined. The V end lost 1 base, the J end lost 4 bases, and 6 bases lay between the germline ends. The germline V gene encodes CDR1 SNHLY and CDR2 FYNNEI. The CDR3 runs to 13 residues. The CDR3 loop is CASSEEAADTQYF. CDR3 bases: TGTGCCAGCAGTGAAGAGGCGGCAGATACGCAGTATTTT.

This chain connects TRBV27 to TRBJ2-2; weak D call: TRBD2 (6 bases). With 5 bases removed from V and 6 bases from J, the gap between germline ends came to 22 bases. The CDR3 is made up of 17 amino acids. The germline CDR1 and CDR2 sequences are MNHEY and SMNVEV (reference sequence). The CDR3 region has the DNA TGTGCCAGCAGTCCCAACGGGGGAACATTCGTCGCCGGGGAGCTGTTTTTT. It codes for CASSPNGGTFVAGELFF.

This clone was observed once. The rearrangement uses TRBV7-6 and TRBJ2-5; possible D gene TRBD2, 5 bases. The germline V gene encodes CDR1 SGHVS and CDR2 FNYEAQ. V was cut by 1 base and J by 7 bases, with 10 bases left in between. This CDR3 contains 13 residues. In DNA form, the CDR3 reads TGTGCCAGCAGCTTAGGTAGCGACGGGACCCAGTACTTC. Its protein product is CASSLGSDGTQYF.

The V call is TRBV6-6, the J call TRBJ1-1; D remains ambiguous. Looked up from germline, CDR1 is MNHNY and CDR2 is SVGAGI (reference sequence). V was shortened by 4 bases and J by 6 bases, with 9 bases between the two germline ends. The CDR3 runs 12 residues. DNA for the CDR3: TGTGCCAGCAGTTCTTTCGACTCTGAAGCTTTCTTT. It translates to CASSSFDSEAFF.

This sequence joins TRBV27 and TRBJ1-2, with D possibly being TRBD1 (5 bases). Trimming removed 3 bases from V and 8 bases from J, with 13 bases in between. The CDR3 has 13 amino acids. The germline V gene encodes CDR1 MNHEY and CDR2 SMNVEV (reference sequence). CDR3 DNA: TGTGCCAGCAGTTTGTGGGGGGGACGGGGCTACACCTTC. It encodes CASSLWGGRGYTF.

Only one count was recorded for this clone. The CDR3 nucleotides read TGCGCCAGCAGCTTGGCCGGGACAGAGCAGTACTTC. Translating it yields CASSLAGTEQYF. The J gene is TRBJ2-7, the V gene TRBV5-1; tentatively, D is TRBD1 (6 bases). Germline V gene data show CDR1 as SGHRS and CDR2 as YFSETQ. Trimming took 0 bases from V and 7 from J, leaving 8 bases between them. The CDR3 runs 12 residues.

The chain recombines TRBV6-5 with TRBJ2-7, with TRBD2 matching over 9 bases. The CDR3 is made up of 15 amino acids. The V segment lost 0 bases and the J segment 5 bases; nucleotides outside the gene matches: 5. In germline, CDR1 is MNHEY, CDR2 SVGAGI. The CDR3 protein is CASSYSGSGSNEQYF. The CDR3 DNA is TGTGCCAGCAGTTACTCGGGTAGCGGGAGCAACGAGCAGTACTTC.

This sequence joins TRBV10-3 and TRBJ2-7; maybe TRBD2 (5 bases). The V gene lost 0 bases and the J gene lost 2 bases, with 17 bases spanning the gap. The CDR3 spans 17 residues. Germline CDR1 ENHRY, CDR2 SYGVKD. Here the CDR3 reads CAISESRGWRRPYEQYF. The CDR3, as DNA: TGTGCCATCAGTGAGTCACGAGGGTGGAGGAGGCCCTACGAGCAGTACTTC.

The rearrangement links TRBV19 to TRBJ2-2; D might be TRBD1 (5 bases). The CDR3 extends over 16 amino acids. In germline, CDR1 is LNHDA, CDR2 SQIVND (reference sequence). The V and J ends lost 7 bases and 6 bases respectively, with 21 bases between them. CDR3 region: CASNDGALYGSGELFF. The CDR3 DNA follows: TGTGCCAGTAACGATGGGGCCCTTTACGGGTCCGGGGAGCTGTTTTTT. The variable domain in full, with the rest retrieved from reference TRBV19 and TRBJ2-2, is DGGITQSPKYLFRKEGQNVTLSCEQNLNHDAMYWYRQDPGQGLRLIYYSQIVNDFQKGDIAEGYSVSREKKESFPLTVTSAQKNPTAFYLCASNDGALYGSGELFFGEGSRLTVL.

The gene calls are TRBV2 and TRBJ2-1; D gene uncertain. Germline V gives CDR1 SNHLY, CDR2 FYNNEI. V shed 0 bases and J shed 11 bases, with 8 bases lying between them. This CDR3 has 12 residues. CDR3 protein: CASSEASTQQFF. CDR3 DNA: TGTGCCAGCAGTGAAGCGAGTACGCAGCAGTTCTTC.

V usage is TRBV6-6 and J usage is TRBJ2-7; 12 bases are a match to TRBD1. The CDR3 has 14 amino acids. V was pared by 4 bases and J by 5 bases, with 3 bases of the junction left unmatched. In germline, CDR1 is MNHNY, CDR2 SVGAGI (reference sequence). CDR3 loop: CASSFRDRGHEQYF. The CDR3 region has the DNA TGTGCCAGCAGTTTCCGGGACAGGGGGCACGAGCAGTACTTC.

The CDR3 here is CARGTSGSTGELFF. In DNA form, the CDR3 reads TGTGCCAGGGGGACTAGCGGGAGTACCGGGGAGCTGTTTTTT. V and J are TRBV2 and TRBJ2-2, with 14 bases that match TRBD2. Per germline, CDR1 SNHLY and CDR2 FYNNEI. The CDR3 covers 14 residues. The V gene end was trimmed by 9 bases and the J gene end by 5 bases; junction bases not matched to a gene: 2.

The chain links TRBV2 to TRBJ1-2, with D possibly being TRBD1 (6 bases). Germline-derived CDR1 and CDR2 are SNHLY and FYNNEI. V gave up 7 bases and J gave up 4 bases, with 16 bases separating them. This CDR3 region has 14 residues. CDR3 coding DNA: TGTGCCAGCAAAGGGGACATCAATTCCTATGGCTACACCTTC. It translates to CASKGDINSYGYTF. The full variable domain, completed using reference TRBV2 and TRBJ1-2, is EPEVTQTPSHQVTQMGQEVILRCVPISNHLYFYWYRQILGQKVEFLVSFYNNEISEKSEIFDDQFSVERPDGSNFTLKIRSTKLEDSAMYFCASKGDINSYGYTFGSGTRLTVV.

V is TRBV11-2 and J is TRBJ2-5; D possibly corresponds to TRBD2 (7 bases). CDR3 length equals 14 residues. V dropped 4 bases and J dropped 5 bases, with 14 bases sitting between them. The germline CDR1 and CDR2 sequences are SGHAT and FQNNGV. The CDR3 loop reads CASSSLGGGETQYF. CDR3 in DNA: TGTGCCAGCAGCTCGTTAGGGGGAGGGGAGACCCAGTACTTC.

The CDR3 is CASGPTGTASTDTQYF. In nucleotides, the CDR3 is TGCGCCAGCGGGCCGACTGGGACAGCTAGCACAGATACGCAGTATTTT. The chain combines TRBV5-1 with TRBJ2-3; 7 bases line up with TRBD1. J gave up 0 bases and V 7 bases, and 11 bases lay outside the gene matches. The germline CDR1 and CDR2 sequences are SGHRS and YFSETQ. This CDR3 has 16 amino acids.

The chain is built from TRBV2 and TRBJ2-7; the match to TRBD2 covers 8 bases. CDR1 and CDR2 from the germline V gene are SNHLY and FYNNEI. CDR3 size: 14 residues. The junction had 9 bases not matched to a gene; V was cut back by 6 bases and J by 5 bases. CDR3 nucleotide sequence: TGTGCCAGCAGGACGCCGGGACTAGGCCACGAGCAGTACTTC. This encodes CASRTPGLGHEQYF. Complete variable domain (other parts from reference TRBV2 and TRBJ2-7): EPEVTQTPSHQVTQMGQEVILRCVPISNHLYFYWYRQILGQKVEFLVSFYNNEISEKSEIFDDQFSVERPDGSNFTLKIRSTKLEDSAMYFCASRTPGLGHEQYFGPGTRLTVT.

With respect to this clone: At one of its ends the junction is not consistent with the germline gene, which may arise from a read error. The CDR3 coding sequence is TGTGCTAGCAGCGCGACTAGCGGGCGCCACAATGAGCAGTTCTTC. Protein sequence: CASSATSGRHNEQFF. The gene calls are TRBV7-7 and TRBJ2-1; 10 nucleotides align to TRBD2. There are 15 residues in the CDR3. CDR1 is SSHAT and CDR2 is FNYEAQ in the germline V gene (reference sequence).

The chain carries TRBV14 and TRBJ1-1, with D unresolved. There are 13 residues in the CDR3. V was shortened by 4 bases and J by 3 bases, with 9 bases between the two germline ends. Germline CDR1 and CDR2: SGHDN and FVKESK. This CDR3 reads CASSPVLDTEAFF. The DNA of the CDR3 is TGTGCCAGCAGCCCAGTTCTGGACACTGAAGCTTTCTTT.

This chain connects TRBV6-5 to TRBJ2-7, with 8 bases identical to TRBD1. The CDR3 consists of 14 residues. CDR1 is MNHEY, CDR2 SVGAGI, per germline. J lost 2 bases, V lost 4 bases, and 4 bases had no gene match. The CDR3 region has the DNA TGTGCCAGCAGTTTCGACAGGGGCCCCTACGAGCAGTACTTC. Encoded protein: CASSFDRGPYEQYF.

This clone was seen once. The chain links TRBV18 to TRBJ1-1, with D perhaps matching TRBD1 (5 bases). V lost 0 bases and J 1 base, leaving 9 bases between the germline ends. This CDR3 spans 15 amino acids. Looked up from germline, CDR1 is KGHSH and CDR2 is LQKENI. The CDR3 nucleotides read TGTGCCAGCTCACCACCGCACACAGGGAACACTGAAGCTTTCTTT. Translating gives CASSPPHTGNTEAFF. The variable domain in full, completed from reference TRBV18 and TRBJ1-1, reads NAGVMQNPRHLVRRRGQEARLRCSPMKGHSHVYWYRQLPEEGLKFMVYLQKENIIDESGMPKERFSAEFPKEGPSILRIQQVVRGDSAAYFCASSPPHTGNTEAFFGQGTRLTVV.

The chain combines TRBV30 with TRBJ2-3, with 8 nucleotides matching TRBD2. CDR3 length: 13 amino acids. Unmatched junction bases numbered 7, after V lost 3 bases and J lost 8 bases. CDR1 and CDR2 from the germline V gene are GTSNPN and SVGIG (reference sequence). CDR3 in amino acids: CAWRPREVITQYF. CDR3 DNA sequence: TGTGCCTGGAGACCGCGGGAGGTCATTACGCAGTATTTT.